These 27 T cell receptor beta chains were all obtained from the same sample, sequenced in a study of cytomegalovirus exposure and HLA in healthy donors. This PCR relied on a set of 60 Vbeta primers and 13 Jbeta primers. Assay used: immunoSEQ multiplex PCR; TCRdb lists only in-frame clones, some missing. The profile shows 110,000 to 150,000 clones, about 80% of them singletons. The source material was PBMCs. Source of these receptors: a female donor in good health and CMV-seronegative.

This rearrangement joins TRBV11-2 to TRBJ1-6; D gene ambiguous. The germline CDR1 and CDR2 sequences are SGHAT and FQNNGV. V was cut by 5 bases and J by 0 bases, with 11 bases left in between. CDR3 length: 16 amino acids. This CDR3 reads CASSPISASYNSPLHF. Written as DNA, the CDR3 is TGTGCCAGCAGCCCAATAAGCGCCTCCTATAATTCACCCCTCCACTTT. Looking up the rest from reference TRBV11-2 and TRBJ1-6 gives the full variable domain: EAGVAQSPRYKIIEKRQSVAFWCNPISGHATLYWYQQILGQGPKLLIQFQNNGVVDDSQLPKDRFSAERLKGVDSTLKIQPAKLEDSAVYLCASSPISASYNSPLHFGNGTRLTVT.

Concerning this clone itself: As the CDR3 is not closed by the conserved phenylalanine or tryptophan, this likely results from a read error. The V gene is TRBV27, the J gene TRBJ1-5; D is uncertain. V lost 2 bases and J 0 bases, leaving 8 bases between the germline ends. The V gene's germline CDR1 is MNHEY and CDR2 SMNVEV (reference sequence). The CDR3 runs 15 residues. The CDR3 sequence: CASSLRPYSNQPQHL. The CDR3 bases are TGTGCCAGCAGTTTAAGGCCGTATAGCAATCAGCCCCAGCATCTT.

This clone was observed a handful of times. V and J are TRBV4-1 and TRBJ2-5, with D tentatively TRBD1 (6 bases). The V and J ends lost 5 bases and 5 bases respectively, with 18 bases between them. The CDR3 runs to 15 residues. Germline V gives CDR1 MGHRA, CDR2 YSYEKL. The CDR3 protein is CASSLVWTARETQYF. CDR3 sequence (DNA): TGCGCCAGCAGCTTAGTTTGGACAGCCAGGGAGACCCAGTACTTC.

The CDR3 loop is CAGGDTQYF. CDR3 nucleotides: TGTGCCGGGGGGGATACGCAGTATTTT. The rearrangement links TRBV30 to TRBJ2-3, with D perhaps TRBD2 (6 bases). CDR1 GTSNPN and CDR2 SVGIG come from the germline V gene (reference sequence). The CDR3 has 9 residues. V lost 8 bases to trimming and J lost 6 bases, with 6 bases between them.

The chain has TRBV5-4 and TRBJ2-7, with a weak D call TRBD1 (6 bases). The CDR3 has 14 residues. V lost 0 bases and J lost 0, with 7 bases in between. Germline values: CDR1 SGHNT, CDR2 YYREEE (reference sequence). CDR3 nucleotides: TGTGCCAGCAGCTTGGGAGGGGGCTCCTACGAGCAGTACTTC. It is translated as CASSLGGGSYEQYF.

V gene TRBV9 combines with J gene TRBJ2-7; D is perhaps TRBD2 (5 bases). Germline lookup yields CDR1 SGDLS and CDR2 YYNGEE. V was shortened by 0 bases and J by 2 bases, with 9 bases between the two germline ends. CDR3 length: 14 residues. In DNA, the CDR3 is TGTGCCAGCAGCGTAGCGGGATCGACCTACGAGCAGTACTTC. Translated, it gives CASSVAGSTYEQYF.

This chain connects TRBV6-6 to TRBJ1-1; D remains ambiguous. V lost 6 bases and J 7 bases, leaving 15 bases between the germline ends. CDR1 MNHNY and CDR2 SVGAGI come from the germline V gene (reference sequence). CDR3 length: 13 residues. The CDR3 loop is CASSPLEGLEAFF. Written as DNA, the CDR3 is TGTGCCAGCAGCCCCCTCGAGGGCCTTGAAGCTTTCTTT.

This sequence joins TRBV28 and TRBJ2-7; the D gene is possibly TRBD2 (5 bases). This CDR3 has 14 residues. The V end lost 4 bases, the J end lost 2 bases, and 12 bases lay between the germline ends. Germline V gene sequence: CDR1 MDHEN, CDR2 SYDVKM. CDR3 coding DNA: TGTGCCAGCAGTTCCCCGTCTAGCACCTACGAGCAGTACTTC. The encoded protein is CASSSPSSTYEQYF.

This clone was recorded once. The identical CDR3 is also encoded by other nucleotide sequences in the sample. The chain links TRBV6-1 to TRBJ2-7; no firm D call. Per the germline V gene, CDR1 is MNHNS and CDR2 is SASEGT. V was shortened by 1 base and J by 4 bases, with 11 bases between the two germline ends. This CDR3 region has 14 residues. Here the CDR3 reads CASSEVRGRYEQYF. CDR3 coding DNA: TGTGCCAGCAGTGAAGTACGTGGGCGATACGAGCAGTACTTC.

This chain joins TRBV11-2 and TRBJ1-3; a possible D gene is TRBD1 (5 bases). Germline V gives CDR1 SGHAT, CDR2 FQNNGV. The CDR3 contains 15 residues. With 5 bases removed from V and 0 bases from J, the gap between germline ends came to 11 bases. This CDR3 is CASSLGGVSGNTIYF. The CDR3 bases are TGTGCCAGCAGCCTTGGGGGGGTCTCTGGAAACACCATATATTTT.

Points on this clone: The junction departs from the called germline gene at one end, perhaps through a read error. V gene TRBV29-1 combines with J gene TRBJ1-2; 8 bases fit TRBD1. The CDR3 totals 12 residues. Germline-derived CDR1 and CDR2 are SQVTM and ANQGSEA. CDR3: CSVQGRDRLSLF. The DNA for the CDR3 is TGCAGCGTACAGGGCCGGGACAGGCTCTCCCTGTTC. The whole variable domain, remainder taken from reference TRBV29-1 and TRBJ1-2, is SAVISQKPSRDICQRGTSLTIQCQVDSQVTMMFWYRQQPGQSLTLIATANQGSEATYESGFVIDKFPISRPNLTFSTLTVSNMSPEDSSIYLCSVQGRDRLSLFGSGTRLTVV.

The chain employs TRBV29-1 and TRBJ2-1; TRBD2 agrees at 7 bases. Germline trimming cut 4 bases from V and 11 bases from J; bases unmatched to any gene: 23. Per the germline V gene, CDR1 is SQVTM and CDR2 is ANQGSEA. The CDR3 loop spans 17 amino acids. The CDR3 region has the DNA TGCAGCGTTGTCCCCCTGGTTACTAGCGAGTACAATCCCAAGCAGTTCTTC. It specifies CSVVPLVTSEYNPKQFF.

This clone was observed a few times. The chain employs TRBV4-1 and TRBJ1-1; D is possibly TRBD1 (5 bases). This CDR3 has 15 amino acids. The germline gives CDR1 MGHRA, CDR2 YSYEKL. The V gene lost 0 bases and the J gene lost 2 bases, with 10 bases spanning the gap. CDR3 in amino acids: CASSQDETVNTEAFF. Here the CDR3 DNA reads TGCGCCAGCAGCCAAGATGAGACAGTCAACACTGAAGCTTTCTTT.

The chain has TRBV5-1 and TRBJ1-1, with D perhaps TRBD1 (5 bases). The V end lost 3 bases, the J end lost 1 base, and 19 bases lay between the germline ends. CDR1 and CDR2 from the germline V gene are SGHRS and YFSETQ. This CDR3 has 17 residues. CDR3 loop: CASSWDVRRVTNTEAFF. Here the CDR3 DNA reads TGCGCCAGCAGCTGGGACGTCAGGAGGGTGACGAACACTGAAGCTTTCTTT.

This rearrangement joins TRBV10-3 to TRBJ1-1; 9 bases line up with TRBD1. The germline CDR1 and CDR2 sequences are ENHRY and SYGVKD. Trimming took 6 bases from V and 6 from J; bases not matched to a gene: 5. This CDR3 contains 13 residues. Here the CDR3 reads CAIREDRGSEAFF. In DNA form, the CDR3 reads TGTGCCATCAGAGAGGACAGGGGCTCTGAAGCTTTCTTT.

This chain uses TRBV11-2 with TRBJ1-1; D not resolved. The CDR3 totals 15 residues. Per germline, CDR1 SGHAT and CDR2 FQNNGV. Between the trimmed V and J ends, which lost 0 bases and 1 base, there was a span of 9 bases. In nucleotides, the CDR3 is TGTGCCAGCAGCTTAGACCGGGTAGGGAACACTGAAGCTTTCTTT. Translating it yields CASSLDRVGNTEAFF.

The genes are TRBV5-4 and TRBJ1-1, with D possibly matching TRBD1 (6 bases). V lost 4 bases and J 2 bases, leaving 15 bases between the germline ends. CDR3 length: 15 amino acids. The germline V gene encodes CDR1 SGHNT and CDR2 YYREEE (reference sequence). CDR3 residues: CASSHPKGGNTEAFF. The DNA for the CDR3 is TGTGCCAGCAGCCATCCTAAAGGGGGAAACACTGAAGCTTTCTTT.

The rearrangement links TRBV7-2 to TRBJ2-7; 9 bases align to TRBD1. The CDR3 is made up of 17 amino acids. V lost 5 bases to trimming and J lost 0 bases; unmatched junction nucleotides: 11. The germline CDR1 and CDR2 sequences are SGHTA and FQGNSA. Here the CDR3 reads CASSPNAGTGSSYEQYF. CDR3 sequence (DNA): TGTGCCAGCAGCCCCAACGCCGGGACAGGGAGCTCCTACGAGCAGTACTTC.

In this sample, this clone turned up once. V gene TRBV5-1 combines with J gene TRBJ1-2, with D maybe TRBD1 (6 bases). From germline, CDR1 is SGHRS and CDR2 YFSETQ. This CDR3 contains 15 residues. Trimming stripped 0 bases from V and 7 bases from J, with 16 bases between. The CDR3 reads CASSLVVTGIPGYTF. The CDR3 nucleotides read TGCGCCAGCAGCTTGGTTGTAACAGGGATACCTGGCTACACCTTC.

This clone has just a few counts. The sample carries other DNA sequences with the same CDR3. The chain recombines TRBV7-3 with TRBJ2-2, with unresolved D. This CDR3 spans 14 amino acids. Trimming removed 0 bases from V and 2 bases from J, with 4 bases in between. Germline CDR1 reads SGHTA; CDR2 reads FQGTGA. CDR3 sequence (DNA): TGTGCCAGCAGCTTAACGACAAACACCGGGGAGCTGTTTTTT. Translated: CASSLTTNTGELFF.

The rearrangement joins TRBV9 to TRBJ2-1, with TRBD2 matching over 7 bases. V trimming: 4 bases; J trimming: 5 bases; junction bases outside the gene matches: 24. The CDR3 contains 20 residues. Germline V gene lookup returns CDR1 SGDLS and CDR2 YYNGEE. Here the CDR3 reads CASSRGQGGSEAGSNNEQFF. The CDR3 DNA reads as TGTGCCAGCAGCCGCGGGCAGGGAGGGAGCGAGGCAGGGAGTAACAATGAGCAGTTCTTC.

The J gene is TRBJ2-5, the V gene TRBV14, with no clear D. Looked up from germline, CDR1 is SGHDN and CDR2 is FVKESK. V was trimmed by 0 bases and J by 5 bases, leaving 7 bases between them. There are 13 residues in the CDR3. The CDR3 DNA reads as TGTGCCAGCAGCCAAGATCTCAGGGAGACCCAGTACTTC. Its translation: CASSQDLRETQYF.

J is TRBJ2-5 and V is TRBV7-2, with no clear D. The CDR3 loop spans 14 amino acids. The ends were cut back, 4 bases at V and 7 bases at J, with 16 bases in the middle. Germline V gene data show CDR1 as SGHTA and CDR2 as FQGNSA. The chain's CDR3 is CASSSDTAIGTQYF. In DNA, the CDR3 is TGTGCCAGCAGCTCAGACACGGCCATAGGGACCCAGTACTTC.

This chain joins TRBV7-6 and TRBJ1-4; a weak D match, TRBD1 (6 bases). The V end lost 5 bases, the J end lost 10 bases, and 11 bases lay between the germline ends. CDR3 size: 12 residues. Per the germline V gene, CDR1 is SGHVS and CDR2 is FNYEAQ. The CDR3 reads CASSPDSLKLFF. The DNA of the CDR3 is TGTGCCAGCAGCCCGGACAGCTTAAAACTGTTTTTT.

The chain joins TRBV6-6 to TRBJ1-1; 10 bases agree with TRBD1. Germline V gene lookup returns CDR1 MNHNY and CDR2 SVGAGI (reference sequence). The CDR3 length is 15 residues. The J segment lost 3 bases and the V segment lost 7 bases, leaving 8 bases of the junction unmatched. DNA for the CDR3: TGTGCCAGCACTCCCTGGACAGGGGGGGACACTGAAGCTTTCTTT. Protein: CASTPWTGGDTEAFF.

V gene TRBV19 combines with J gene TRBJ2-3; 9 bases are shared with TRBD1. J gave up 6 bases and V 10 bases, and 14 bases lay outside the gene matches. The CDR3 covers 15 residues. Per germline, CDR1 LNHDA and CDR2 SQIVND (reference sequence). The CDR3 loop reads CATEDRGSASDTQYF. The CDR3 DNA is TGTGCCACCGAGGACAGGGGTTCAGCAAGCGATACGCAGTATTTT.

The rearrangement uses TRBV27 and TRBJ2-5; D is perhaps TRBD1 (5 bases). This CDR3 contains 16 residues. V lost 0 bases and J 5 bases, leaving 16 bases between the germline ends. Germline loops: CDR1 MNHEY, CDR2 SMNVEV (reference sequence). The CDR3 DNA reads as TGTGCCAGCAGTTTATCGATGCATGGGGCCGGGGAGACCCAGTACTTC. It codes for CASSLSMHGAGETQYF.